The present entry profiles one TCR beta chain with its context. This record belongs to a study of PD-L1 blockade in urothelial cancer. Across the whole study: Males with bladder-origin urothelial cancer made up twenty-five of 29 patients. Blood samples had a median of 141,255 T cells.

Synthetic spike-ins, TCR analog templates, were added into each PCR. Method: immunoSEQ multiplex PCR; TCRdb's copy keeps in-frame clones and lacks some. This sample has some 45,000 clones; 88% occur once, and the top ten carry roughly 3.6%. The CDR3 runs to 13 residues. The V end lost 5 bases, the J end lost 8 bases, and 15 bases lay between the germline ends. CDR1 and CDR2 (germline): MNHNY, SVGAGI (reference sequence). Source: PBMCs, taken around atezolizumab (anti-PD-L1) treatment. This sequence joins TRBV6-6 and TRBJ1-1, with D possibly being TRBD1 (5 bases). The receptor was derived from an elderly man with urothelial cancer. In nucleotides, the CDR3 is TGTGCCAGCAGTCCCCGGGGGGTGGCCGAAGCTTTCTTT. Its translation is CASSPRGVAEAFF.